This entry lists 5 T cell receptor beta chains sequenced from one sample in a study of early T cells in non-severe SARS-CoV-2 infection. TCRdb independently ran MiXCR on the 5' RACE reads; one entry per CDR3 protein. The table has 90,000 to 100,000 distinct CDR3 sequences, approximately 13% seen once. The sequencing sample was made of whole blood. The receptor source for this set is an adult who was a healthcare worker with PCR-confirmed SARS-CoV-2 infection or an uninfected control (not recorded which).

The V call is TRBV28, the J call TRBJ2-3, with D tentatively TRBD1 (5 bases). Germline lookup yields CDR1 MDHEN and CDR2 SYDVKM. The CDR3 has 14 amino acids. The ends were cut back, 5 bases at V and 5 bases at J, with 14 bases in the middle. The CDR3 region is CASSRQPIGDTQYF. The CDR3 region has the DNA TGTGCCAGCAGTCGACAGCCGATAGGAGATACGCAGTATTTT.

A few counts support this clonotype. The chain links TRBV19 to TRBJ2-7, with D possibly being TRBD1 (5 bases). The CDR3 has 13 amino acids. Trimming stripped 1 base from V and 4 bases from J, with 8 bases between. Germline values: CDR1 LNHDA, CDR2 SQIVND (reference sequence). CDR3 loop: CASSIGGGYEQYF. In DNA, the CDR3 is TGTGCCAGTAGTATAGGGGGCGGTTACGAGCAGTACTTC.

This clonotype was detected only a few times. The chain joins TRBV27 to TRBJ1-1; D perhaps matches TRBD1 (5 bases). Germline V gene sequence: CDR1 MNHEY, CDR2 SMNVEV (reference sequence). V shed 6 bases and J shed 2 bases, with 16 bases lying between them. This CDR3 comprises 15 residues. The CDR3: CASSRWIQANTEAFF. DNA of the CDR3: TGTGCCAGCAGCCGGTGGATACAGGCAAACACTGAAGCTTTCTTT.

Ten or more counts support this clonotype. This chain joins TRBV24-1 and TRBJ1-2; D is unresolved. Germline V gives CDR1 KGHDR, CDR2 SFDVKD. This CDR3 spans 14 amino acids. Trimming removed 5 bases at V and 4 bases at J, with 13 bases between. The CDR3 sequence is CATSGPAGSYGYTF. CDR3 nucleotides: TGTGCCACCAGTGGCCCGGCGGGTTCCTATGGCTACACCTTC.

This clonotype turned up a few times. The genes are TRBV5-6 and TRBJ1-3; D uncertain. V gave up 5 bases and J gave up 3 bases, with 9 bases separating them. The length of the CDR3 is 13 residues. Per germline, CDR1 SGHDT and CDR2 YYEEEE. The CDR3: CASSGLSGNTIYF. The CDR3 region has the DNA TGTGCCAGCAGTGGCCTTAGTGGAAACACCATATATTTT.